Shown below are 11 T cell receptor beta chains from a single sample sequenced in a study of blood T cell repertoires in COVID-19. Produced via immunoSEQ multiplex PCR; TCRdb's table is partial and in-frame only. This table has about 330,000 clones, around 89% appearing once. Sequencing used peripheral blood. All receptors come from a young man who had recovered from COVID-19.

This clone came up a few times. One end of the junction is discordant with germline, which a read error may explain. This chain links TRBV10-2 with TRBJ1-2; TRBD1 agrees at 7 bases. The CDR3 extends over 13 amino acids. Germline CDR1 is WSHSY and CDR2 is SAAADI. The CDR3 sequence: CASTEGQFDGYTF. The CDR3 DNA reads as TGCGCCAGCACTGAGGGACAGTTCGATGGCTACACCTTC.

The chain couples TRBV7-8 to TRBJ2-7; TRBD1 aligns across 7 bases. There are 15 residues in the CDR3. The germline V gene has CDR1 SGHVS and CDR2 FQNEAQ. J gave up 1 base and V 4 bases, and 7 bases lay outside the gene matches. CDR3 bases: TGTGCCAGCAGCTCCCCGACAGGGAAATCCTACGAGCAGTACTTC. Protein product: CASSSPTGKSYEQYF.

The V and J genes are TRBV6-5 and TRBJ2-2; TRBD1 aligns across 8 bases. V trimming: 6 bases; J trimming: 1 base; junction bases outside the gene matches: 4. The CDR3 runs to 15 residues. Germline loops: CDR1 MNHEY, CDR2 SVGAGI. CDR3 bases: TGTGCCAGCAGCGCAGGGACAGGGAACACCGGGGAGCTGTTTTTT. This codes for CASSAGTGNTGELFF.

This clone was counted a few times. The chain links TRBV19 to TRBJ1-6; D is possibly TRBD1 (6 bases). The ends were cut back, 6 bases at V and 4 bases at J, with 16 bases in the middle. The germline gives CDR1 LNHDA, CDR2 SQIVND (reference sequence). The CDR3 contains 16 residues. The CDR3 region has the DNA TGTGCCAGTAGGGAGGACAGCCGGAAGTATAATTCACCCCTCCACTTT. Translating it yields CASREDSRKYNSPLHF.

The chain employs TRBV6-1 and TRBJ2-5, with D tentatively TRBD2 (6 bases). V shed 0 bases and J shed 3 bases, with 11 bases lying between them. The CDR3 extends over 15 amino acids. CDR1 is MNHNS, CDR2 SASEGT, per germline. CDR3 coding DNA: TGTGCCAGCAGTGAAGCGCGGGAAACAGAAGAGACCCAGTACTTC. Protein product: CASSEARETEETQYF.

The V and J genes are TRBV18 and TRBJ1-3; 7 nucleotides line up with TRBD1. V lost 3 bases and J lost 0; bases outside the gene matches: 2. Germline CDR1 is KGHSH and CDR2 is LQKENI. This CDR3 has 15 amino acids. CDR3 region: CASSPGQSSGNTIYF. The CDR3 region has the DNA TGTGCCAGCTCACCGGGACAGTCCTCTGGAAACACCATATATTTT.

The chain recombines TRBV15 with TRBJ2-1; D unclear. This CDR3 is 15 amino acids long. Deletions cut 0 bases from V and 3 bases from J, with 9 bases between. Germline V gene data show CDR1 as LNHNV and CDR2 as YYDKDF (reference sequence). CDR3 sequence (DNA): TGTGCCACCAGCAGAGATCTGAGGATCTACAATGAGCAGTTCTTC. This gives the protein CATSRDLRIYNEQFF.

V is TRBV19 and J is TRBJ1-1; weak D call: TRBD1 (5 bases). V was pared by 2 bases and J by 6 bases, with 10 bases between. Germline CDR1 is LNHDA and CDR2 is SQIVND (reference sequence). The CDR3 is made up of 13 amino acids. CDR3 nucleotide sequence: TGTGCCAGTAGTATAACAGGCCCCTCTGAAGCTTTCTTT. Amino acid sequence: CASSITGPSEAFF.

This clone was recorded only once. The rearrangement uses TRBV3-1 (or the pseudogene TRBV3-2) and TRBJ2-5, with TRBD2 matching over 11 bases. The germline CDR1 and CDR2 sequences are LGHDT and YNNKEL (reference sequence). The V and J ends lost 4 bases and 3 bases, in that order; junction bases with no gene match: 1. This CDR3 contains 14 residues. In DNA, the CDR3 is TGTGCCAGCAGCCTGACTAGCGGGGAAGAGACCCAGTACTTC. This gives the protein CASSLTSGEETQYF.

The J gene is TRBJ2-3, the V gene TRBV6-1; 8 bases fit TRBD2. V trimming: 2 bases; J trimming: 6 bases; junction bases outside the gene matches: 4. The CDR3 spans 14 residues. In germline, CDR1 is MNHNS, CDR2 SASEGT. For the CDR3, the DNA is TGTGCCAGCAGTGAACTGCGACTAGCGGATACGCAGTATTTT. Protein: CASSELRLADTQYF.

The V and J genes are TRBV19 and TRBJ1-5; D call uncertain. V dropped 7 bases and J dropped 7 bases, with 17 bases sitting between them. This CDR3 is 14 amino acids long. Germline-derived CDR1 and CDR2 are LNHDA and SQIVND (reference sequence). The CDR3 coding sequence is TGTGCCAGTACCTTTCCGGGCAGAGGGCAGCCCCAGCATTTT. Its protein product is CASTFPGRGQPQHF.